This TCR beta chain was captured by sequencing in a study of blood T cells in healthy people across ages. A second PCR of 7 to 11 cycles used a sample-barcoded 5' primer and a J-beta primer mix. A minimum of 2.5 million CDR3-containing paired-end reads was obtained for each sample. TCRdb redid the calling of the 5' RACE reads with MiXCR, one entry per CDR3 protein. The profile shows 650,000 to 950,000 distinct CDR3 sequences, more than 40% of them singletons. V gave up 2 bases and J gave up 2 bases, with 17 bases separating them. Germline CDR1 and CDR2: DFQATT and SNEGSKA (reference sequence). The CDR3 contains 16 residues.

The V gene is TRBV20-1, the J gene TRBJ2-3, with D perhaps TRBD1 (5 bases). Sequencing was performed on blood. The TCR comes from a man aged 55 to 70 in good health. Here the CDR3 DNA reads TGCAGTGCTAGAAGGTTGGGCAGGGATGTCACAGATACGCAGTATTTT. Translating gives CSARRLGRDVTDTQYF.